This entry lists 3 T cell receptor beta chains sequenced from one sample in a study of T-cell reconstitution after alpha-beta-depleted transplantation in children. This sample's TCRbeta library carried unique molecular identifier barcodes. TCRdb itself ran the PCR reads through MiXCR, one entry per CDR3 protein. The sample holds 490,000 or so distinct CDR3 sequences, approximately 13% seen once. The sample in question was PBMCs from the stem cell graft donor, obtained from the stem cell graft. These receptors all stem from a human donor who donated a stem cell graft to a child with combined immunodeficiency.

The gene calls are TRBV12-3 or TRBV12-4 and TRBJ1-1; TRBD1 aligns across 7 bases. V shed 8 bases and J 6 bases; nucleotides not matched to a gene: 15. There are 15 residues in the CDR3. CDR3 DNA: TGTGCCAGCCTCTCTAGGGGACAGAGGGGCGCTGAAGCTTTCTTT. This gives the protein CASLSRGQRGAEAFF.

This clonotype showed up many times. V is TRBV12-3 or TRBV12-4 and J is TRBJ2-3, with TRBD1 matching 10 bases. J was trimmed by 4 bases and V by 5 bases; bases with no gene match: 6. This CDR3 is built from 15 residues. For the CDR3, the DNA is TGTGCCAGCAGTCCGGGACAGGGGAGATCAGATACGCAGTATTTT. Protein: CASSPGQGRSDTQYF.

Ten or more counts support this clonotype. This sequence joins TRBV12-3 or TRBV12-4 and TRBJ2-1; TRBD2 agrees at 8 bases. V was pared by 7 bases and J by 9 bases, with 17 bases of the junction left unmatched. The CDR3 runs 16 residues. The CDR3 DNA reads TGTGCCAGCACACCATTACGGGAGGGCCAGGTTAGTGAGCAGTTCTTC. This sequence encodes CASTPLREGQVSEQFF.